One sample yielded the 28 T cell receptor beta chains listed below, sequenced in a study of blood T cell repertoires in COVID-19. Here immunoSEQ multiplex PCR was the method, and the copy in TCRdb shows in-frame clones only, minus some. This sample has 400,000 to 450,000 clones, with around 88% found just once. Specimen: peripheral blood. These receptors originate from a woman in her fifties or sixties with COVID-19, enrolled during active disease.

CDR3 in amino acids: CASSFRTGIRETQYF. In DNA form, the CDR3 reads TGTGCCAGCAGTTTCCGTACAGGGATACGAGAGACCCAGTACTTC. The chain combines TRBV6-5 with TRBJ2-5; D might be TRBD1 (6 bases). CDR1 and CDR2 from the germline V gene are MNHEY and SVGAGI. Trimming cost V 4 bases and J 4 bases, with 16 bases left between them. This CDR3 is built from 15 residues.

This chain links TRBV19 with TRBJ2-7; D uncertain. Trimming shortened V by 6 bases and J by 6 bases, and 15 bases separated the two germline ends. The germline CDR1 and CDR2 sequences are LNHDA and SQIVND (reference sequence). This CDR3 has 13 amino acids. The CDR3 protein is CASSSSLRSEQYF. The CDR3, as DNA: TGTGCCAGTAGCTCCTCCCTGCGGAGCGAGCAGTACTTC.

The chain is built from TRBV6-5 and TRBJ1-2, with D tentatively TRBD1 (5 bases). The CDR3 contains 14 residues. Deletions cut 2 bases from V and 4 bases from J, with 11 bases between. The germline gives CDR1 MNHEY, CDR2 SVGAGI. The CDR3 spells CASSYQGSAYGYTF. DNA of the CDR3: TGTGCCAGCAGTTACCAGGGATCGGCCTATGGCTACACCTTC.

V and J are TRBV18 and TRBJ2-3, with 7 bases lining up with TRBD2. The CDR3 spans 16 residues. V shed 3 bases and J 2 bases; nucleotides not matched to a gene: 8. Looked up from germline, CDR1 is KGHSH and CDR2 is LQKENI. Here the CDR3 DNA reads TGTGCCAGCTCACCTTCTGCCGGGGGGTTCACAGATACGCAGTATTTT. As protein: CASSPSAGGFTDTQYF.

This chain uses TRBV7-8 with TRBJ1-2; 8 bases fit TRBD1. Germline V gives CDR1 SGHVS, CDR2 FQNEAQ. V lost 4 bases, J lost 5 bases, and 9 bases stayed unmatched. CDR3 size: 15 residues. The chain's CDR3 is CASSSAAGGPYGYTF. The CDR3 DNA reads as TGTGCCAGCAGCTCGGCGGCAGGGGGCCCTTATGGCTACACCTTC.

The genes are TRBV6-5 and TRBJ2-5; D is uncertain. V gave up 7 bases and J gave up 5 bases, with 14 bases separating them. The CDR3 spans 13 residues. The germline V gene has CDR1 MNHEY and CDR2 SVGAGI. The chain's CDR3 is CASTLLLGETQYF. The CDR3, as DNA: TGTGCCAGCACCCTCCTCCTCGGGGAGACCCAGTACTTC.

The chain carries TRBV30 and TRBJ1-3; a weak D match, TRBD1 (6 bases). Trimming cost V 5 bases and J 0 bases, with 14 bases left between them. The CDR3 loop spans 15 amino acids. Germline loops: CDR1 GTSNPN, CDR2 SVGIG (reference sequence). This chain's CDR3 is CAWGDYRASGNTIYF. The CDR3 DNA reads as TGTGCCTGGGGGGATTACAGGGCCTCTGGAAACACCATATATTTT.

The CDR3 sequence is CASTKHGLFNTGELFF. The CDR3, as DNA: TGTGCCAGCACTAAACACGGACTATTTAACACCGGGGAGCTGTTTTTT. The chain carries TRBV27 and TRBJ2-2, with D maybe TRBD2 (6 bases). CDR1 is MNHEY and CDR2 is SMNVEV in the germline V gene (reference sequence). This CDR3 contains 16 residues. V was shortened by 7 bases and J by 2 bases, with 17 bases between the two germline ends.

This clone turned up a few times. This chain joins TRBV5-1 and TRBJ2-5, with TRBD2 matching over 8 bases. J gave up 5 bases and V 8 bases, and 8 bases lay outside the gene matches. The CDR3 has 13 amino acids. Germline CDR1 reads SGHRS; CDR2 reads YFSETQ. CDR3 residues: CASHYSGVETQYF. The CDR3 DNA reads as TGCGCCAGTCACTATAGCGGGGTGGAGACCCAGTACTTC.

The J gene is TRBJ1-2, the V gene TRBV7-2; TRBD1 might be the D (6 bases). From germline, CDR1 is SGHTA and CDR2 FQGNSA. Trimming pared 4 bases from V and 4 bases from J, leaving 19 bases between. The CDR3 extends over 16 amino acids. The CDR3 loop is CASSSTGLGPFYGYTF. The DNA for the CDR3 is TGTGCCAGCAGCTCGACAGGTCTGGGCCCCTTCTATGGCTACACCTTC.

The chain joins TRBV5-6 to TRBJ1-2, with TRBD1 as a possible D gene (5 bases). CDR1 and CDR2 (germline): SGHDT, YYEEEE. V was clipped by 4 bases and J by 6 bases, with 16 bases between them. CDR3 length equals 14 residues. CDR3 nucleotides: TGTGCCAGCAGCCCCGCAGACAGCCTGAATGGCTACACCTTC. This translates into CASSPADSLNGYTF.

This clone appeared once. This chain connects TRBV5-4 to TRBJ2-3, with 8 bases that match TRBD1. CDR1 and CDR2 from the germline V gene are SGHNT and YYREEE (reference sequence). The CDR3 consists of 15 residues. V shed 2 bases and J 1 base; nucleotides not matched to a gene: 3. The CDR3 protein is CASSFRGLGTDTQYF. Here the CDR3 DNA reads TGTGCCAGCAGCTTCAGGGGGCTGGGCACAGATACGCAGTATTTT. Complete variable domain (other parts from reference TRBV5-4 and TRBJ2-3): ETGVTQSPTHLIKTRGQQVTLRCSSQSGHNTVSWYQQALGQGPQFIFQYYREEENGRGNFPPRFSGLQFPNYSSELNVNALELDDSALYLCASSFRGLGTDTQYFGPGTRLTVL.

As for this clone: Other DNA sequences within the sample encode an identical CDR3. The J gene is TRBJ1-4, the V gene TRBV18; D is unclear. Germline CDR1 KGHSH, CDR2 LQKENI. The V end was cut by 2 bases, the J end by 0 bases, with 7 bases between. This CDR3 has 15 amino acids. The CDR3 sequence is CASSPSGATNEKLFF. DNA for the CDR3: TGTGCCAGCTCACCAAGCGGGGCAACTAATGAAAAACTGTTTTTT.

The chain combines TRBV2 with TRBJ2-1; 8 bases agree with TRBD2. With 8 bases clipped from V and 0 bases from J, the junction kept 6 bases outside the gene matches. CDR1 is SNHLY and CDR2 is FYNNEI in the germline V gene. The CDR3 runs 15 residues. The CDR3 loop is CASRFGGDSYNEQFF. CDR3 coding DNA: TGTGCCAGCCGCTTCGGGGGGGACTCCTACAATGAGCAGTTCTTC.

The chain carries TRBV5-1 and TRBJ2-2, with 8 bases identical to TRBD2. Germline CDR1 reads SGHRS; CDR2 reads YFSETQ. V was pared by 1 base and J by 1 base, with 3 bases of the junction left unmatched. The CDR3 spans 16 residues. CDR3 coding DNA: TGCGCCAGCAGCTTGTACGGGGGGGTGAACACCGGGGAGCTGTTTTTT. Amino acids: CASSLYGGVNTGELFF.

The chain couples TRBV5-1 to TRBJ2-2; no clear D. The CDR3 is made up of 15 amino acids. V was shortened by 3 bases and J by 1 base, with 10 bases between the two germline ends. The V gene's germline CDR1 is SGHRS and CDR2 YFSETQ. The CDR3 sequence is CASSSIVRNTGELFF. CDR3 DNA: TGCGCCAGCAGCTCTATAGTGAGGAACACCGGGGAGCTGTTTTTT.

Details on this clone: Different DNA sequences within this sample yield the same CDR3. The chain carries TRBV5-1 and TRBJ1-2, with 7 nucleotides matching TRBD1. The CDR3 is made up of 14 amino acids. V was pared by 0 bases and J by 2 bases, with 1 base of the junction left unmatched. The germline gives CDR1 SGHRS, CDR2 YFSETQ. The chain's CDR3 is CASSLGQGNYGYTF. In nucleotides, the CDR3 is TGCGCCAGCAGCTTGGGACAGGGAAACTATGGCTACACCTTC. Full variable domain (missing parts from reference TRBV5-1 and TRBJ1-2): KAGVTQTPRYLIKTRGQQVTLSCSPISGHRSVSWYQQTPGQGLQFLFEYFSETQRNKGNFPGRFSGRQFSNSRSEMNVSTLELGDSALYLCASSLGQGNYGYTFGSGTRLTVV.

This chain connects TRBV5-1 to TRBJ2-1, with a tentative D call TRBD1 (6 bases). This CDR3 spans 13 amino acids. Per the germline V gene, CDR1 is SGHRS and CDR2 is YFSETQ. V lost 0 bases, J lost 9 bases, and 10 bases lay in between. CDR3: CASSLALGGEQFF. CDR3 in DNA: TGCGCCAGCAGCTTGGCCTTAGGGGGTGAGCAGTTCTTC.

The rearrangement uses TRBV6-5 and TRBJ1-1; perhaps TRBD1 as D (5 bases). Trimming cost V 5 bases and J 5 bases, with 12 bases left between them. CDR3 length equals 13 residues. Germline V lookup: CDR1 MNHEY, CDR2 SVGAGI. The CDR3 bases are TGTGCCAGCAGTCGGCGGGGGGGGACTGAAGCTTTCTTT. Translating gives CASSRRGGTEAFF.

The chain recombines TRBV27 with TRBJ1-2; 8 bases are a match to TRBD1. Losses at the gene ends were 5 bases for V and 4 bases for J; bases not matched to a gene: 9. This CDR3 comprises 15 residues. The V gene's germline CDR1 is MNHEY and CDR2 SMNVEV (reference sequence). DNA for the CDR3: TGTGCCAGCAGTCCAGGGACAGGAGAGTCCTATGGCTACACCTTC. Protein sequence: CASSPGTGESYGYTF.

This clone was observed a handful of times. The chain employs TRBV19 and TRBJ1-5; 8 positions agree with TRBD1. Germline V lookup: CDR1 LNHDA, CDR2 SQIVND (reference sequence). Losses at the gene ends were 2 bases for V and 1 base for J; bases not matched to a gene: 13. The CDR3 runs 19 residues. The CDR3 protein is CASSISVWLDRESNQPQHF. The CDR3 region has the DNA TGTGCCAGTAGTATATCGGTGTGGTTGGACAGGGAAAGCAATCAGCCCCAGCATTTT.

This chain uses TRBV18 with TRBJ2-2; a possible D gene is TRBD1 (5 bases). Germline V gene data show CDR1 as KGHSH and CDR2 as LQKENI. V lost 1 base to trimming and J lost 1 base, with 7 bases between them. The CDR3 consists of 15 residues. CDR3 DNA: TGTGCCAGCTCACCACGTGGACAGAACACCGGGGAGCTGTTTTTT. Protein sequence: CASSPRGQNTGELFF.

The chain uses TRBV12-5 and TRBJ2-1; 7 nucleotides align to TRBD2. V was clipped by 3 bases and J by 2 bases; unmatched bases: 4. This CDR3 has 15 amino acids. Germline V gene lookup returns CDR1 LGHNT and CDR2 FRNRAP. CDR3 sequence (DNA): TGTGCTAGTGGTTTTTACGGGGGGACCTACAATGAGCAGTTCTTC. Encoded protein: CASGFYGGTYNEQFF.

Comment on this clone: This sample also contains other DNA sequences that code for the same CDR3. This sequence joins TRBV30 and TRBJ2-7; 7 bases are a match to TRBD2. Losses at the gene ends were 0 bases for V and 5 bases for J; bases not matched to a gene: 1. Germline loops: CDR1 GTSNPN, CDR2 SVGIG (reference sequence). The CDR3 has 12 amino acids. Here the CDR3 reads CAWSVGGNEQYF. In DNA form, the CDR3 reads TGTGCCTGGAGTGTGGGAGGGAACGAGCAGTACTTC.

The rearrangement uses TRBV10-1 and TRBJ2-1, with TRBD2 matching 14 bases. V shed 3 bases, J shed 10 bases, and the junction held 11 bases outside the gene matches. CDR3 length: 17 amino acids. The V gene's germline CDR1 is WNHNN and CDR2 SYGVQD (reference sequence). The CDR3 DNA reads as TGCGCCAGCAGTGAAAGGAAGACTAGCGGGGGGGCCGGAGAGCAGTTCTTC. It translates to CASSERKTSGGAGEQFF.

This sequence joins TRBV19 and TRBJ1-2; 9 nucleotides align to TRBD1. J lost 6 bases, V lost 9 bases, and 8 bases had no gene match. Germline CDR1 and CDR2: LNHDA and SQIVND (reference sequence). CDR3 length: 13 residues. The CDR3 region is CASGTGRRDGYTF. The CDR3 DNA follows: TGTGCCAGCGGGACAGGGAGACGTGATGGCTACACCTTC.

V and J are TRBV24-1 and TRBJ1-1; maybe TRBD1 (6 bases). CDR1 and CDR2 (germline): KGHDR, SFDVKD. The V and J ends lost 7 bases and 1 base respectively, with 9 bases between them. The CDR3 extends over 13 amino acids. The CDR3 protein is CATRGAWNTEAFF. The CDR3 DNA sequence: TGTGCCACCAGGGGGGCTTGGAACACTGAAGCTTTCTTT.

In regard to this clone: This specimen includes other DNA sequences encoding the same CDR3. CDR3 protein: CSVETDRDNEQFF. CDR3 DNA sequence: TGCAGCGTCGAAACCGACAGGGACAATGAGCAGTTCTTC. The chain recombines TRBV29-1 with TRBJ2-1, with 7 positions matching TRBD1. Losses at the gene ends were 6 bases for V and 5 bases for J; bases not matched to a gene: 7. The CDR3 contains 13 residues. Looked up from germline, CDR1 is SQVTM and CDR2 is ANQGSEA.